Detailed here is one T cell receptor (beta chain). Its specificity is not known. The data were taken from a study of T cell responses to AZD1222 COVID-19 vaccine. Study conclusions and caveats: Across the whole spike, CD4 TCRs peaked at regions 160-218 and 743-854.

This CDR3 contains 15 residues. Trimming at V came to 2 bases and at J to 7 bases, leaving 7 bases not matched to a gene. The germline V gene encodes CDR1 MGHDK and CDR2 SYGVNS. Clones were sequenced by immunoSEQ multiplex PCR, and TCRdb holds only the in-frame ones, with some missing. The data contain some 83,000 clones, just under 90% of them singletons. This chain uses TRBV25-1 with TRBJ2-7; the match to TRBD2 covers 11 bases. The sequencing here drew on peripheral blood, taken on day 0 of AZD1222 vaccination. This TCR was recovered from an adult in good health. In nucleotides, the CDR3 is TGTGCCAGCAGTGAAGTAGCTAGCGGGGGGTATGAGCAGTACTTC. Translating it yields CASSEVASGGYEQYF.